This passage covers 14 T cell receptor beta chains from one sample sequenced in a study of T-cell memory formation after mild COVID-19. TCRdb analysed the 5' RACE reads with MiXCR anew, one entry per CDR3 protein. The sample has 550,000 to 600,000 distinct CDR3 sequences; 15% to 20% are singletons. Sequenced material: PBMCs or a T cell subset sorted from them (not recorded which). These receptors originate from an adult woman who had mild COVID-19 (a few samples of this study predate the infection). Cell type and time point are not known.

The chain couples TRBV7-2 to TRBJ2-2; no definite D call. Germline CDR1 reads SGHTA; CDR2 reads FQGNSA. The CDR3 totals 13 residues. Trimming removed 2 bases at V and 6 bases at J, with 7 bases between. The chain's CDR3 is CASSLKGSGELFF. CDR3 coding DNA: TGTGCCAGCAGCTTAAAAGGGTCCGGGGAGCTGTTTTTT.

The gene calls are TRBV7-8 and TRBJ2-1, with D unresolved. The CDR3 spans 17 residues. Trimming took off 2 bases at V and 1 base at J, with 15 bases between the two ends. Germline CDR1 reads SGHVS; CDR2 reads FQNEAQ. For the CDR3, the DNA is TGTGCCAGCAGCTTATTTACCAGGTTCGAATCCTACAATGAGCAGTTCTTC. Residues: CASSLFTRFESYNEQFF.

Points on this clonotype: One end of the junction is discordant with germline, which a read error may explain. This chain links TRBV6-1 with TRBJ2-2; TRBD2 matches at 14 bases. The CDR3 has 15 residues. CDR1 and CDR2 from the germline V gene are MNHNS and SASEGT. CDR3 residues: CATQTSGGDTGELFF. CDR3 nucleotide sequence: TGTGCCACCCAGACTAGCGGGGGGGACACCGGGGAACTGTTTTTT.

The V gene is TRBV12-3 or TRBV12-4, the J gene TRBJ2-2; tentatively, D is TRBD2 (6 bases). V was shortened by 1 base and J by 2 bases, with 11 bases between the two germline ends. The CDR3 spans 16 residues. The CDR3 sequence is CASSLGGLLNTGELFF. The CDR3 region has the DNA TGTGCCAGCAGTTTAGGGGGACTCCTCAACACCGGGGAGCTGTTTTTT.

This chain joins TRBV20-1 and TRBJ2-1; possible D gene TRBD1, 6 bases. Per the germline V gene, CDR1 is DFQATT and CDR2 is SNEGSKA (reference sequence). The germline V and J ends were trimmed by 2 bases and 4 bases, with 15 bases remaining between them. This CDR3 spans 15 amino acids. CDR3 in amino acids: CSARQGSGVYNEQFF. The CDR3 DNA reads as TGCAGTGCTAGACAGGGATCAGGGGTATACAATGAGCAGTTCTTC.

In its sample, this clonotype was seen a few times. This chain connects TRBV12-3 or TRBV12-4 to TRBJ2-5; 16 bases fit TRBD2. The CDR3 sequence is 18 residues long. J lost 5 bases, V lost 6 bases, and 12 bases had no gene match. CDR3 nucleotides: TGTGCCAGCAGCCGACCGGGACTAGCGGGAGGGTTCGGGGAGACCCAGTACTTC. It codes for CASSRPGLAGGFGETQYF.

This CDR3 is CASSIRRTGVVTSSGANVLTF. As DNA, the CDR3 is TGCGCCAGCTCAATCCGGAGGACAGGGGTCGTCACTAGCTCTGGGGCCAACGTCCTGACTTTC. The V gene is TRBV5-1, the J gene TRBJ2-6; 9 positions agree with TRBD1. Per germline, CDR1 SGHRS and CDR2 YFSETQ. This CDR3 contains 21 residues. The V and J ends lost 7 bases and 0 bases, in that order; junction bases with no gene match: 20.

The chain recombines TRBV29-1 with TRBJ2-1; 8 bases map to TRBD1. The trim removed 7 bases at V and 7 bases at J, leaving 12 bases unmatched. CDR3 length: 14 residues. Germline loops: CDR1 SQVTM, CDR2 ANQGSEA. The CDR3 protein is CSASGQGAVNEQFF. The CDR3 DNA reads as TGCAGCGCGTCGGGTCAGGGGGCCGTAAATGAGCAGTTCTTC.

The rearrangement joins TRBV7-6 to TRBJ2-1; no definite D call. CDR1 is SGHVS, CDR2 FNYEAQ, per germline. Trimming took off 2 bases at V and 0 bases at J, with 11 bases between the two ends. CDR3 length: 16 residues. The CDR3 coding sequence is TGTGCCAGCAGCTTAAGTAGCTCCAGCTCCTACAATGAGCAGTTCTTC. Its translation is CASSLSSSSSYNEQFF.

This clonotype turned up a few times. The rearrangement links TRBV27 to TRBJ1-1, with D possibly being TRBD1 (5 bases). CDR1 is MNHEY and CDR2 is SMNVEV in the germline V gene (reference sequence). The V gene lost 4 bases and the J gene lost 5 bases, with 14 bases spanning the gap. The CDR3 totals 14 residues. CDR3 residues: CASSWGSWGTEAFF. The DNA of the CDR3 is TGTGCCAGCAGTTGGGGATCTTGGGGGACTGAAGCTTTCTTT.

J is TRBJ1-1 and V is TRBV29-1, with a weak D call TRBD1 (5 bases). The CDR3 has 13 residues. Between the trimmed V and J ends, which lost 7 bases and 0 bases, there was a span of 12 bases. From germline, CDR1 is SQVTM and CDR2 ANQGSEA. In DNA form, the CDR3 reads TGCAGCGGTGGGGGGACGATGAACACTGAAGCTTTCTTT. It yields the protein CSGGGTMNTEAFF.

The gene calls are TRBV9 and TRBJ2-7; D unresolved. The CDR3 runs to 14 residues. The V end was cut by 0 bases, the J end by 5 bases, with 12 bases between. Germline-derived CDR1 and CDR2 are SGDLS and YYNGEE. The CDR3, as DNA: TGTGCCAGCAGCGTAGGTGAGGTATACCACGAGCAGTACTTC. This sequence encodes CASSVGEVYHEQYF.

The V and J genes are TRBV5-5 and TRBJ2-7; TRBD1 might be the D (7 bases). V shed 2 bases and J shed 0 bases, with 18 bases lying between them. The length of the CDR3 is 17 residues. From germline, CDR1 is SGHKS and CDR2 YYEKEE (reference sequence). The CDR3 nucleotides are TGTGCCAGCAGCTTAGTGGGGGGACAGTCCCGCTCCTACGAGCAGTACTTC. It yields the protein CASSLVGGQSRSYEQYF.

There are a few counts of this clonotype. V usage is TRBV6-5 and J usage is TRBJ2-4, with 9 positions matching TRBD1. V shed 6 bases, J shed 0 bases, and the junction held 9 bases outside the gene matches. The CDR3 totals 17 residues. Per the germline V gene, CDR1 is MNHEY and CDR2 is SVGAGI. The CDR3 loop is CASSPTGTGIAKNIQYF. The CDR3 DNA sequence: TGTGCCAGCAGCCCGACCGGGACAGGGATAGCCAAAAACATTCAGTACTTC.